The 20 T cell receptor beta chains given below trace back to one sample, sequenced in a study of shared clonotypes between healthy human individuals. Generated by immunoSEQ multiplex PCR, the TCRdb table keeps only in-frame clones and is missing some. The sample gives under 2.5 million clones, around 92% of which show up once; roughly 0.34% is in the top ten. Specimen: naive CD4+ T cells from PBMCs. Subset of the sample: CD45RA+ positively selected. These receptors were taken from a young man in good health. Some clones in this sample may be carry-over from other donors' samples.

The rearrangement uses TRBV28 and TRBJ2-1, with 9 positions matching TRBD2. The V and J ends lost 10 bases and 9 bases, in that order; junction bases with no gene match: 13. The CDR3 runs 14 residues. The germline V gene has CDR1 MDHEN and CDR2 SYDVKM. The CDR3 DNA is TGTGCCACCCGTGGTAGCGGGAGTTTTCCTGAGCAGTTCTTC. This codes for CATRGSGSFPEQFF.

V is TRBV4-1 and J is TRBJ2-1; 12 bases match TRBD2. The J segment lost 2 bases and the V segment lost 3 bases, leaving 17 bases of the junction unmatched. Germline V gene lookup returns CDR1 MGHRA and CDR2 YSYEKL. The CDR3 consists of 21 residues. The CDR3 DNA is TGCGCCAGCAGCCAGGCCCCCGGGACTAGCGGGTCTTATATCCCCTACAATGAGCAGTTCTTC. Amino acid sequence: CASSQAPGTSGSYIPYNEQFF.

The DNA for the CDR3 is TGTGCCAGCAGCTCCCAGGGCGGTAGCGGGAGGGGGGAGACCCAGTACTTC. It encodes CASSSQGGSGRGETQYF. The chain has TRBV7-2 and TRBJ2-5, with TRBD2 identical over 11 bases. Germline CDR1 is SGHTA and CDR2 is FQGNSA. The CDR3 is 17 amino acids. Germline trimming cut 4 bases from V and 5 bases from J; bases unmatched to any gene: 12.

The chain recombines TRBV28 with TRBJ1-2; 8 nucleotides line up with TRBD1. The CDR3 sequence is 13 residues long. Unmatched junction bases numbered 7, after V lost 6 bases and J lost 7 bases. The germline gives CDR1 MDHEN, CDR2 SYDVKM. The CDR3 is CASRRGQGFGYTF. For the CDR3, the DNA is TGTGCCAGCAGGCGTGGACAGGGCTTTGGCTACACCTTC.

CDR3 amino acids: CASSLGLAGKFGELFF. The CDR3 DNA reads TGCGCCAGCAGCTTGGGACTAGCGGGAAAGTTCGGGGAGCTGTTTTTT. The V and J genes are TRBV5-1 and TRBJ2-2, with 11 bases matching TRBD2. The V and J ends lost 0 bases and 7 bases, in that order; junction bases with no gene match: 5. Germline CDR1 is SGHRS and CDR2 is YFSETQ. The CDR3 runs to 16 residues.

As for this clone: Germline is not matched at one junction end, which may reflect a read error. V usage is TRBV7-3 and J usage is TRBJ2-7, with D perhaps matching TRBD1 (7 bases). Germline V gene sequence: CDR1 SGHTA, CDR2 FQGTGA. CDR3 size: 15 residues. The CDR3 loop reads CASSLKQGRSSEQYF. CDR3 bases: TGTGCCAGCAGCTTAAAACAGGGGAGGTCCTCCGAGCAGTACTTC. Using reference TRBV7-3 and TRBJ2-7 for the parts outside the CDR3, the full variable domain is GAGVSQTPSNKVTEKGKYVELRCDPISGHTALYWYRQSLGQGPEFLIYFQGTGAADDSGLPNDRFFAVRPEGSVSTLKIQRTERGDSAVYLCASSLKQGRSSEQYFGPGTRLTVT.

The CDR3 region is CASMSTAIIYEQYF. The CDR3 coding sequence is TGTGCCAGCATGTCAACGGCGATAATCTACGAGCAGTACTTC. This chain joins TRBV2 and TRBJ2-7; no definite D call. CDR1 and CDR2 (germline): SNHLY, FYNNEI. The CDR3 has 14 residues. V lost 7 bases and J lost 3, with 16 bases in between.

The chain combines TRBV5-1 with TRBJ2-7; TRBD2 matches at 12 bases. Germline assignment: CDR1 SGHRS and CDR2 YFSETQ. Unmatched junction bases numbered 8, after V lost 4 bases and J lost 0 bases. This CDR3 spans 17 amino acids. As DNA, the CDR3 is TGCGCCAGCAGCCCGGGGACTAGCGGGTGGAGCTCCTACGAGCAGTACTTC. Amino acids: CASSPGTSGWSSYEQYF.

This chain connects TRBV5-1 to TRBJ2-3; 8 nucleotides align to TRBD1. The ends lost 9 bases at V and 1 base at J; junction bases unmatched: 7. From germline, CDR1 is SGHRS and CDR2 YFSETQ. CDR3 length: 14 amino acids. CDR3 protein: CATSTTGGTDTQYF. CDR3 coding DNA: TGCGCCACCTCGACGACAGGGGGCACAGATACGCAGTATTTT.

CDR3 sequence: CASSQPGQGPYEQYF. In DNA form, the CDR3 reads TGTGCCAGCAGCCAACCGGGACAGGGCCCCTACGAGCAGTACTTC. The rearrangement links TRBV14 to TRBJ2-7; 9 positions agree with TRBD1. Per germline, CDR1 SGHDN and CDR2 FVKESK. The CDR3 consists of 15 residues. J was trimmed by 2 bases and V by 2 bases; bases with no gene match: 4.

The chain joins TRBV6-5 to TRBJ2-2, with 12 bases aligning to TRBD1. The CDR3 sequence is 15 residues long. In germline, CDR1 is MNHEY, CDR2 SVGAGI. The J segment lost 6 bases and the V segment lost 5 bases, leaving 4 bases of the junction unmatched. CDR3 amino acids: CASSNRDRGPGELFF. Written as DNA, the CDR3 is TGTGCCAGCAGTAACCGGGACAGGGGGCCCGGGGAGCTGTTTTTT.

The CDR3 nucleotides read TGCAGCGCCCGGAGGGGGATAGACGAGCAGTACTTC. Encoded protein: CSARRGIDEQYF. The chain joins TRBV29-1 to TRBJ2-5; the D call may be TRBD1 or TRBD2 (6 bases each). TRBJ2-7 matches the DNA end more closely, so the J call is doubtful. Germline CDR1 reads SQVTM; CDR2 reads ANQGSEA. CDR3 length equals 12 residues.

A remark on this clone: Within the sample, other DNA sequences also encode this same CDR3. The chain has TRBV6-5 and TRBJ1-2, with D tentatively TRBD1 (5 bases). The germline V gene has CDR1 MNHEY and CDR2 SVGAGI. The V and J ends lost 0 bases and 4 bases respectively, with 9 bases between them. The CDR3 runs to 14 residues. The CDR3 DNA reads TGTGCCAGCAGTTACTCGCGGGGACCCTATGGCTACACCTTC. Translation: CASSYSRGPYGYTF.

V usage is TRBV7-9 and J usage is TRBJ1-4; D is unclear. The ends were cut back, 2 bases at V and 6 bases at J, with 4 bases in the middle. CDR1 is SEHNR and CDR2 is FQNEAQ in the germline V gene (reference sequence). The length of the CDR3 is 12 residues. Written as DNA, the CDR3 is TGTGCCAGCAGCTTAACCCATGAAAAACTGTTTTTT. This codes for CASSLTHEKLFF.

On this clone: At one end the junction does not follow the germline gene, possibly because of a read error. The chain uses TRBV19 and TRBJ2-1, with 11 nucleotides matching TRBD2. The CDR3 length is 13 residues. Germline lookup yields CDR1 LNHDA and CDR2 SQIVND (reference sequence). The CDR3 bases are TGTGCCAGTAGTATTTCTAGCGGGAGGACTCACCTCTTC. Protein product: CASSISSGRTHLF.

V usage is TRBV6-1 and J usage is TRBJ2-3; TRBD2 agrees at 10 bases. CDR1 is MNHNS and CDR2 is SASEGT in the germline V gene. The CDR3 has 17 amino acids. V shed 1 base, J shed 2 bases, and the junction held 6 bases outside the gene matches. CDR3 nucleotides: TGTGCCAGCAGTGAAGTGAGACTAGCGGGTTACACAGATACGCAGTATTTT. Its translation is CASSEVRLAGYTDTQYF.

The table lists this clone with a few counts. The chain recombines TRBV5-1 with TRBJ2-2, with a possible D match to TRBD1 (5 bases). Trimming cost V 0 bases and J 1 base, with 7 bases left between them. The germline gives CDR1 SGHRS, CDR2 YFSETQ. This CDR3 is 15 amino acids long. The CDR3 region is CASSLDRMNTGELFF. The CDR3 DNA reads as TGCGCCAGCAGCTTGGACAGGATGAACACCGGGGAGCTGTTTTTT.

The V and J genes are TRBV11-2 and TRBJ2-7; 8 bases match TRBD1. Germline V gene lookup returns CDR1 SGHAT and CDR2 FQNNGV. V trimming: 5 bases; J trimming: 4 bases; junction bases outside the gene matches: 7. The CDR3 is made up of 14 amino acids. The CDR3 sequence: CASSEQGGPYEQYF. The CDR3 DNA sequence: TGTGCCAGCAGCGAACAGGGGGGACCTTACGAGCAGTACTTC.

This clone has just a few counts. The chain employs TRBV5-6 and TRBJ1-1, with D hard to call. Germline V gene sequence: CDR1 SGHDT, CDR2 YYEEEE. CDR3 length: 13 amino acids. V was pared by 1 base and J by 4 bases, with 8 bases between. CDR3 residues: CASSLLWGTEAFF. DNA of the CDR3: TGTGCCAGCAGCTTGTTGTGGGGCACTGAAGCTTTCTTT.

The rearrangement uses TRBV2 and TRBJ1-6; no reliable D call. This CDR3 is built from 14 residues. Germline V gene sequence: CDR1 SNHLY, CDR2 FYNNEI. V was trimmed by 4 bases and J by 7 bases, leaving 11 bases between them. CDR3 nucleotides: TGTGCCAGCAGTGTTTCCCGCTCGAATTCACCCCTCCACTTT. Its protein is CASSVSRSNSPLHF.